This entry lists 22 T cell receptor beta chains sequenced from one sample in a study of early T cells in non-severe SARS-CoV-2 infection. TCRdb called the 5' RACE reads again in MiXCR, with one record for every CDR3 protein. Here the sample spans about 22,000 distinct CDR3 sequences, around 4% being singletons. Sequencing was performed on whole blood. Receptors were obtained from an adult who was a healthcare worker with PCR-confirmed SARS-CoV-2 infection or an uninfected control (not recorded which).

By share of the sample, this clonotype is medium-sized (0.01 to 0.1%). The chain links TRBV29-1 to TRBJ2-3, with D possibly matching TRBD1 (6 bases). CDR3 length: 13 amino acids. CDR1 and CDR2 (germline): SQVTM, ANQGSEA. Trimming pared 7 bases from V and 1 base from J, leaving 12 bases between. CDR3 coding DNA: TGCAGCGCTCTGAACAGGGGCACAGATACGCAGTATTTT. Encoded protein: CSALNRGTDTQYF.

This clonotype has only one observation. The chain's CDR3 is CASVGTAASYEQYF. The CDR3 DNA is TGTGCCAGCGTTGGGACCGCCGCCTCCTACGAGCAGTACTTC. The chain has TRBV2 and TRBJ2-7; TRBD1 or TRBD2 may be the D gene (5 bases each). V lost 8 bases and J 0 bases, leaving 14 bases between the germline ends. CDR3 length equals 14 residues. In germline, CDR1 is SNHLY, CDR2 FYNNEI.

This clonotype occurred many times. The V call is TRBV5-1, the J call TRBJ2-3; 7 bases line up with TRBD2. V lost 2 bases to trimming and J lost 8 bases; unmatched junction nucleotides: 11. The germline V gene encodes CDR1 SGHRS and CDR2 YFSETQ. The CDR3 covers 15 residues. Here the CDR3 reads CASSFAGVAARTQYF. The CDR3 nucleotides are TGCGCCAGCAGCTTTGCGGGGGTTGCTGCCCGTACGCAGTATTTT.

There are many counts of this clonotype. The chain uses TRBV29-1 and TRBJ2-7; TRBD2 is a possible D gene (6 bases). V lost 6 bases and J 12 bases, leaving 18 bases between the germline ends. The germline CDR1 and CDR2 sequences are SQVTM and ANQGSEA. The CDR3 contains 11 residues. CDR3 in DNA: TGCAGCGTCTCCAAAGACGGGAGTCTGTACTTC. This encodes CSVSKDGSLYF.

In DNA, the CDR3 is TGCGCCAGCAGCCGTGGACAGGGATACACCTTC. This sequence encodes CASSRGQGYTF. V is TRBV4-3 and J is TRBJ1-2; 8 bases are shared with TRBD1. The germline V gene encodes CDR1 LGHNA and CDR2 YSLEER. V shed 4 bases, J shed 11 bases, and the junction held 3 bases outside the gene matches. The CDR3 length is 11 residues.

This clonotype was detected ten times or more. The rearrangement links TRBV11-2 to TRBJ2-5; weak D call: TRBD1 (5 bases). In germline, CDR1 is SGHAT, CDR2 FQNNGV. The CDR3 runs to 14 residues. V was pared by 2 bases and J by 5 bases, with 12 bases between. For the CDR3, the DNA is TGTGCCAGCAGCTTAACCCCCAGGGCGGAGACCCAGTACTTC. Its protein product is CASSLTPRAETQYF. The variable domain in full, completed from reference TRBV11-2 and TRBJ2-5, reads EAGVAQSPRYKIIEKRQSVAFWCNPISGHATLYWYQQILGQGPKLLIQFQNNGVVDDSQLPKDRFSAERLKGVDSTLKIQPAKLEDSAVYLCASSLTPRAETQYFGPGTRLLVL.

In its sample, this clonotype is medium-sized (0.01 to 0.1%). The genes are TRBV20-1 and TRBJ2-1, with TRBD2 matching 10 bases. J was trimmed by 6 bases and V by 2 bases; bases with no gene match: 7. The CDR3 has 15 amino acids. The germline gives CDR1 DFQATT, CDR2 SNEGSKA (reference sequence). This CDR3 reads CSARPGSGGANEQFF. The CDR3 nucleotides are TGCAGTGCTAGACCAGGAAGCGGGGGGGCCAATGAGCAGTTCTTC.

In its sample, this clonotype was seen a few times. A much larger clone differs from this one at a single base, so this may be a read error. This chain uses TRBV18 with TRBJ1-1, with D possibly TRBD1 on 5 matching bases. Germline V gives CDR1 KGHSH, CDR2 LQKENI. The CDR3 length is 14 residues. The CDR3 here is CASPPWDGNTEAFF. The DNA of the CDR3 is TGTGCCAGCCCACCATGGGACGGAAACACTGAAGCTTTCTTT.

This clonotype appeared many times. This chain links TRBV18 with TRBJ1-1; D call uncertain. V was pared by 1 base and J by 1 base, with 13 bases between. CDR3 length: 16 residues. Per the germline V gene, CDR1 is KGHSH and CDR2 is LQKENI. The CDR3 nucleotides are TGTGCCAGCTCACCACGGATAGGGATGGAGAACACTGAAGCTTTCTTT. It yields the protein CASSPRIGMENTEAFF.

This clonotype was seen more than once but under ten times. The CDR3 loop reads CASSFNPGGSVYSPLHF. The CDR3 bases are TGTGCCAGCAGCTTCAACCCGGGGGGCAGTGTTTATTCACCCCTCCACTTT. This chain links TRBV7-2 with TRBJ1-6; TRBD1 is a possible D gene (6 bases). This CDR3 has 17 residues. Germline CDR1 SGHTA, CDR2 FQGNSA. V gave up 3 bases and J gave up 8 bases, with 20 bases separating them.

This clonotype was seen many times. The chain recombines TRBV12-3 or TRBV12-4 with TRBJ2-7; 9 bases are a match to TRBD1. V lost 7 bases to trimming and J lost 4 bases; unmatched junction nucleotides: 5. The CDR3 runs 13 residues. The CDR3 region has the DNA TGTGCCAGCACTCTGGGACAGGGTTACGAGCAGTACTTC. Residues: CASTLGQGYEQYF.

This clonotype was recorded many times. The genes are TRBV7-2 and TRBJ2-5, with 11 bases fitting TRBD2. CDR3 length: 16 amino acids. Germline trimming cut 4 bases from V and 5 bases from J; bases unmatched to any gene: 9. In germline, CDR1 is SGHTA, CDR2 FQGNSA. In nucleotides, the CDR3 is TGTGCCAGCAGCTACACTAGCGGGGGCACGGCGGAGACCCAGTACTTC. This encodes CASSYTSGGTAETQYF.

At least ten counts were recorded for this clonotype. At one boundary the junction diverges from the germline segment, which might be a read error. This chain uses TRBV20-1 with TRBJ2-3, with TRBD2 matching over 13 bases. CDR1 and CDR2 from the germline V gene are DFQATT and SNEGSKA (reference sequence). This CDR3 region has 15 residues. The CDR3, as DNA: TGCAGTGCGAGAGGACTAGCGGGGGACACAGATACGCAGTATTTT. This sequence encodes CSARGLAGDTDTQYF.

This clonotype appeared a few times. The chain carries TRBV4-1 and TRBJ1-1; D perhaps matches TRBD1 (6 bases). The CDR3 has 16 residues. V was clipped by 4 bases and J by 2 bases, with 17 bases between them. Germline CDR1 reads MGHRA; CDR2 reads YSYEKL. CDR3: CASSLSRGAANTEAFF. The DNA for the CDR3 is TGCGCCAGCAGCCTCTCCAGGGGTGCAGCAAACACTGAAGCTTTCTTT.

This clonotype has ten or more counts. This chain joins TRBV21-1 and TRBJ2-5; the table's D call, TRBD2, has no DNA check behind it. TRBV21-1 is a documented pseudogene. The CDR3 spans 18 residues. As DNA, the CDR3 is TGTGCCAGCAGCAAAGGAAGGAGCGGGGGGCCACTGGGAGAGACCCAGTACTTC. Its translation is CASSKGRSGGPLGETQYF.

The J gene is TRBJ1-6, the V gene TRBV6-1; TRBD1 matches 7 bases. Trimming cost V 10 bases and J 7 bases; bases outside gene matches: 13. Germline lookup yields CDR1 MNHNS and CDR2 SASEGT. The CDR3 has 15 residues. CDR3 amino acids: CANREGGGQNSPLHF. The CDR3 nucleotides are TGTGCCAACCGAGAAGGGGGCGGCCAAAATTCACCCCTCCACTTT.

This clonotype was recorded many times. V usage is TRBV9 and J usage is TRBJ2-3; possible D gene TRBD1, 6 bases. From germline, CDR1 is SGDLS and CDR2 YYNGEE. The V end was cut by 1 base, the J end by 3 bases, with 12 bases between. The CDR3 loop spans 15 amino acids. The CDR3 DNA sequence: TGTGCCAGCAGCGTAACAGGGTGGGCGACAGATACGCAGTATTTT. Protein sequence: CASSVTGWATDTQYF.

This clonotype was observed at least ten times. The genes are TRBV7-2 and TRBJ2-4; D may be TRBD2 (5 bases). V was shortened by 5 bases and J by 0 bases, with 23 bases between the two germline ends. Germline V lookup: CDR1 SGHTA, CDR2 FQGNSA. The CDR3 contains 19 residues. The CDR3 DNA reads TGTGCCAGCAGCCCCCGGCACGCGAGGGAAGGGCAAGCCAAAAACATTCAGTACTTC. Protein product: CASSPRHAREGQAKNIQYF.

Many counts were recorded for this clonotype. The CDR3 loop is CASRRSLGNEQYF. The DNA for the CDR3 is TGTGCCAGCAGGCGATCGCTTGGGAACGAGCAGTACTTC. The rearrangement uses TRBV7-9 and TRBJ2-7; D unresolved. CDR3 length: 13 residues. The germline V and J ends were trimmed by 6 bases and 5 bases, with 14 bases remaining between them. Germline CDR1 SEHNR, CDR2 FQNEAQ (reference sequence).

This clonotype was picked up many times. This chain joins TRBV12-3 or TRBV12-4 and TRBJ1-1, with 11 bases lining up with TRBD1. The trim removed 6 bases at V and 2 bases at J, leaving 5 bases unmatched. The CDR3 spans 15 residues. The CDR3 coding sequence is TGTGCCAGCAGAGAGGACAGGGGGCTCAACACTGAAGCTTTCTTT. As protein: CASREDRGLNTEAFF.

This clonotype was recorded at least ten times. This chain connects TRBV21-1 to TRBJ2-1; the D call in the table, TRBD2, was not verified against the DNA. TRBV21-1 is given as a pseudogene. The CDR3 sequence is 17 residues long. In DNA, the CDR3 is TGTGCCAGCAGCAAAGAATCCGGGACTAGGATTTGTTATGAGCAGTTCTTC. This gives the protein CASSKESGTRICYEQFF.

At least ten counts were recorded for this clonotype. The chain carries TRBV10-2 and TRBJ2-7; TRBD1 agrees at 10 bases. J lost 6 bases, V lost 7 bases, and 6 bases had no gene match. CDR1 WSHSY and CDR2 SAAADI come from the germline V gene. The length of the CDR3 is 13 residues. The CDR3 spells CASTLRTGGEQYF. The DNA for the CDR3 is TGCGCCAGCACACTCCGGACAGGGGGCGAGCAGTACTTC.